The present T cell receptor beta chain was sequenced within a study of T cell responses to AZD1222 COVID-19 vaccine. General study results and limits: White British donors predominated, females outnumbered males, and clonal diversity was possibly underestimated.

The assay was immunoSEQ multiplex PCR, and TCRdb's table has in-frame clones only and misses some. The table lists tens of thousands of clones, approximately 90% of them singletons. The CDR3 runs to 15 residues. V shed 4 bases and J shed 1 base, with 12 bases lying between them. CDR1 SGHRS and CDR2 YFSETQ come from the germline V gene. Concerning this clone: Its antigen is undetermined.

This chain connects TRBV5-1 to TRBJ2-1; possibly TRBD2 for D (6 bases). Sequences were derived from peripheral blood, sampled 28 days after the second AZD1222 dose. The receptor was isolated from an adult who received the AZD1222 COVID-19 vaccine. The DNA of the CDR3 is TGCGCCAGCAGCCCCAGCGGGCTGTCCTACAATGAGCAGTTCTTC. It yields the protein CASSPSGLSYNEQFF.